This record looks at one T cell receptor (beta chain) sequence and its context. Its target is not known. The data were obtained in a study of vaccination effects on CD4 cells after COVID-19. The germline CDR1 and CDR2 sequences are KGHSH and LQKENI. V was cut by 10 bases and J by 5 bases, with 14 bases left in between. This CDR3 has 13 residues. Here immunoSEQ multiplex PCR was the method, and the copy in TCRdb shows in-frame clones only, minus some. The sample records fewer than 40,000 clones, about 80% being singletons. The study's findings and limits: Late post-vaccination samples showed marked contraction of infection- and vaccine-induced clones.

Sequencing was preceded by expansion of antigen-specific CD4+ T cells with viral peptide pools in the ViraFEST assay. Culture proceeded for 10 days, and CD4+ T cells were then isolated. Vaccination of participants consisted of two doses of either the BNT162b2 or mRNA-1273 vaccine. This receptor was identified in a human donor who received a COVID-19 vaccine. Some clones in this sample may be carry-over from other donors' samples. This material consisted of CD4+ T cells from PBMCs cultured with HCoV-NL63 spike peptides, taken after COVID-19 vaccination. V usage is TRBV18 and J usage is TRBJ2-2; either TRBD1 or TRBD2 may fit D (5 bases each). The CDR3 loop is CATRDAPTGELFF. CDR3 DNA sequence: TGTGCCACCCGGGACGCTCCGACCGGGGAGCTGTTTTTT.